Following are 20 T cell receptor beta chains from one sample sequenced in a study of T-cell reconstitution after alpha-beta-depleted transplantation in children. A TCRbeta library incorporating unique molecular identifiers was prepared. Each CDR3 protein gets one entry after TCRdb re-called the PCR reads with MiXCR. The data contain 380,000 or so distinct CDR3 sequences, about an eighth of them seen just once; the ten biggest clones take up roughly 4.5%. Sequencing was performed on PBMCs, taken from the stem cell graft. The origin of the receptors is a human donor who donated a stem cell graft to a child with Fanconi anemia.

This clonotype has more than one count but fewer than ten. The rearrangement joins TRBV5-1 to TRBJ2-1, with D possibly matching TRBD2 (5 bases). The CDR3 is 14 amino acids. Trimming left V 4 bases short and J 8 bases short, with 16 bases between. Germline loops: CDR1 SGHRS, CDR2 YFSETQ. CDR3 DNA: TGCGCCAGCAGCCCCCGGGGTCCCAAATATGAGCAGTTCTTC. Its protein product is CASSPRGPKYEQFF. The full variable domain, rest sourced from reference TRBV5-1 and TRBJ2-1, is KAGVTQTPRYLIKTRGQQVTLSCSPISGHRSVSWYQQTPGQGLQFLFEYFSETQRNKGNFPGRFSGRQFSNSRSEMNVSTLELGDSALYLCASSPRGPKYEQFFGPGTRLTVL.

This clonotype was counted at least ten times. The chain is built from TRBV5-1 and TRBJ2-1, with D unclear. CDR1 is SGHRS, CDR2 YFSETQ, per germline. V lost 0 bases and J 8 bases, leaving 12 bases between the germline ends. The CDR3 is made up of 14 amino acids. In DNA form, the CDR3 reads TGCGCCAGCAGCTTGGGAGGCAGTAAGTATGAGCAGTTCTTC. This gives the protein CASSLGGSKYEQFF. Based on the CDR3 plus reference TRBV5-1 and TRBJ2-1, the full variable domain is KAGVTQTPRYLIKTRGQQVTLSCSPISGHRSVSWYQQTPGQGLQFLFEYFSETQRNKGNFPGRFSGRQFSNSRSEMNVSTLELGDSALYLCASSLGGSKYEQFFGPGTRLTVL.

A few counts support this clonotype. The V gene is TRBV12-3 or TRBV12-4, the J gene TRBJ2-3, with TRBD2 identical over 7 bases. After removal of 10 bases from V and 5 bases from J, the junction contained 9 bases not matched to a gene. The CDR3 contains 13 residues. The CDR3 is CAISGSGGDTQYF. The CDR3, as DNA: TGTGCCATCTCAGGGTCGGGAGGAGATACGCAGTATTTT.

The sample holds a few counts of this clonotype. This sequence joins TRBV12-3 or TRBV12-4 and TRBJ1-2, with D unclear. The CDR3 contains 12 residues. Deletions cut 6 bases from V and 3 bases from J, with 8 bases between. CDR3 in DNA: TGTGCCAGCAGCCCCATGGACTATGGCTACACCTTC. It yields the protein CASSPMDYGYTF.

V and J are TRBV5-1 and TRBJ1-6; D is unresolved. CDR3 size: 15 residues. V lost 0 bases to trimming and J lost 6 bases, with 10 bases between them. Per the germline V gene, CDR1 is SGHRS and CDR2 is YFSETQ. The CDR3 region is CASSLGQASNSPLHF. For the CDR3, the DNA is TGCGCCAGCAGCTTGGGTCAGGCCTCTAATTCACCCCTCCACTTT.

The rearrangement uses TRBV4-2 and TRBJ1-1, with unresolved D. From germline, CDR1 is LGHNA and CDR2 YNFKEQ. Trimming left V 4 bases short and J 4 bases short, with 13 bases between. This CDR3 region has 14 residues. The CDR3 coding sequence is TGTGCCAGCAGCCCCGGGCCCGGCTGCACTGAAGCTTTCTTT. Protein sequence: CASSPGPGCTEAFF.

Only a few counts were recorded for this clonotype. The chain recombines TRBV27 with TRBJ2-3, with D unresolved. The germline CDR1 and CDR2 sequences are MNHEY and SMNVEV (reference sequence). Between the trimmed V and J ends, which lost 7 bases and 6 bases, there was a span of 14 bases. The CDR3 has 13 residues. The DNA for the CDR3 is TGTGCCAGCACTCGCCCCGAACTGGATACGCAGTATTTT. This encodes CASTRPELDTQYF.

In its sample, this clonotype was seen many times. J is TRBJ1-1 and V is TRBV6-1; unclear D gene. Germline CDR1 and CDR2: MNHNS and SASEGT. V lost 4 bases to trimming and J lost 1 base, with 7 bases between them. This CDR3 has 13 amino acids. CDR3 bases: TGTGCCAGCAGTGTATGGACGAACACTGAAGCTTTCTTT. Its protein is CASSVWTNTEAFF.

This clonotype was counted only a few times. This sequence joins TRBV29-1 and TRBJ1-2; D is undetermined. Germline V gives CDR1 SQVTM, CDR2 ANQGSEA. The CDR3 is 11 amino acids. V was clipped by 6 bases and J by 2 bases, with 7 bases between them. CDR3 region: CSVESNYGYTF. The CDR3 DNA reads TGCAGCGTAGAGTCGAACTATGGCTACACCTTC.

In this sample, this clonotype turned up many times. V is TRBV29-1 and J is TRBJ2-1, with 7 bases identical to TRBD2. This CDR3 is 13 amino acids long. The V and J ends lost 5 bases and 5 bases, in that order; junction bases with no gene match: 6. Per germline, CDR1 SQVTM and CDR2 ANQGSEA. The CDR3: CSVIGGTNNEQFF. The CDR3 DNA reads TGCAGCGTTATCGGGGGGACTAACAATGAGCAGTTCTTC.

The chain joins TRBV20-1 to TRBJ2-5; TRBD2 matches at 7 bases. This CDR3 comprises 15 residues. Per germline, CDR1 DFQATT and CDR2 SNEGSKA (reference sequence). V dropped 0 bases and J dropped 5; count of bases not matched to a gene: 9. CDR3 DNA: TGCAGTGCTAGAGATCAGCTCCGGCGGGGGGAGACCCAGTACTTC. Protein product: CSARDQLRRGETQYF.

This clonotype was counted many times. DNA of the CDR3: TGCAGCGTTGCCGGGGACAGGGGACTTCCAGATACGCAGTATTTT. Its protein product is CSVAGDRGLPDTQYF. This sequence joins TRBV29-1 and TRBJ2-3; 10 bases agree with TRBD1. Looked up from germline, CDR1 is SQVTM and CDR2 is ANQGSEA. The V and J ends lost 4 bases and 4 bases, in that order; junction bases with no gene match: 8. The CDR3 consists of 15 residues.

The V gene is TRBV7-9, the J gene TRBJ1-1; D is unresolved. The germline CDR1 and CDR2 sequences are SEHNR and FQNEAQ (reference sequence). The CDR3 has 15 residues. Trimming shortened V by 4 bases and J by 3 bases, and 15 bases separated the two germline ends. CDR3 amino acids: CASSSSSRMHTEAFF. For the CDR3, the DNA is TGTGCCAGCAGCTCCTCGTCCCGAATGCACACTGAAGCTTTCTTT. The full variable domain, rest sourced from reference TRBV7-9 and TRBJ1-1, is DTGVSQNPRHKITKRGQNVTFRCDPISEHNRLYWYRQTLGQGPEFLTYFQNEAQLEKSRLLSDRFSAERPKGSFSTLEIQRTEQGDSAMYLCASSSSSRMHTEAFFGQGTRLTVV.

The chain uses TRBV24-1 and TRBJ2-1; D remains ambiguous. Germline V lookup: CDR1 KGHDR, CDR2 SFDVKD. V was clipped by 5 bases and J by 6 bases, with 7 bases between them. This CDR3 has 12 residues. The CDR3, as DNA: TGTGCCACCAGTGGGACGGGCAATGAGCAGTTCTTC. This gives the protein CATSGTGNEQFF.

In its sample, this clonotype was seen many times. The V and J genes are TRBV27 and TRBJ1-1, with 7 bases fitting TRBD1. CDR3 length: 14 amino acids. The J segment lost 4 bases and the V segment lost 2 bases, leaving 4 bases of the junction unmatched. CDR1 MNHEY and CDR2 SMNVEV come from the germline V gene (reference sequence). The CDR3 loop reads CASSLRGQITEAFF. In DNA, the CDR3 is TGTGCCAGCAGTTTAAGGGGACAGATCACTGAAGCTTTCTTT.

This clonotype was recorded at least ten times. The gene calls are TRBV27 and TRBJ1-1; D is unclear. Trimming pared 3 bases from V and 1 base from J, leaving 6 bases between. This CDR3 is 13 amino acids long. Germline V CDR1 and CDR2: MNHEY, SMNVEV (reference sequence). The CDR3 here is CASSLSTNTEAFF. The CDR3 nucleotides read TGTGCCAGCAGTTTGTCCACGAACACTGAAGCTTTCTTT.

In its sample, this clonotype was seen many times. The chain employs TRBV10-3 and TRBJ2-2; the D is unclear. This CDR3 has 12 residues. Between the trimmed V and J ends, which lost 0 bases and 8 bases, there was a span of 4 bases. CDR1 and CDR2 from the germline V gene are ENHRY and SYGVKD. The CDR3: CAISESKGELFF. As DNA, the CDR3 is TGTGCCATCAGTGAGTCGAAGGGGGAGCTGTTTTTT.

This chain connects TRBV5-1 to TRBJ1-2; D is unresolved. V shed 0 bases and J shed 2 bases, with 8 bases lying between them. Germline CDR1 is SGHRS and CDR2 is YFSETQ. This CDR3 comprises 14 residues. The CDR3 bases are TGCGCCAGCAGCTTGGATCGAATAAACTATGGCTACACCTTC. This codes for CASSLDRINYGYTF.

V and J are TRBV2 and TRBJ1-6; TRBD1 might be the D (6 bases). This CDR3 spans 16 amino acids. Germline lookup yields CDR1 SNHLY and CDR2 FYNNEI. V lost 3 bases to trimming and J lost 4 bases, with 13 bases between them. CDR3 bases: TGTGCCAGCAGTGAGACACAGGGACCGTATAATTCACCCCTCCACTTT. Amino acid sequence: CASSETQGPYNSPLHF.

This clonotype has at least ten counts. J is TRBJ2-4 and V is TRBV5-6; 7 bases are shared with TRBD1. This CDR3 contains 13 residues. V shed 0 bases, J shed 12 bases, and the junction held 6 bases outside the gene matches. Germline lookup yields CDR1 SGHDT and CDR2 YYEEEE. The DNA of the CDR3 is TGTGCCAGCAGCTTGGAAGACAGGGATCATCAGTACTTC. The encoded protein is CASSLEDRDHQYF.